This record concerns one TCR beta chain sequence. Its antigen is still unknown. This sample was taken from a study of shared clonotypes between healthy human individuals. This table comes from immunoSEQ multiplex PCR, and its TCRdb copy is limited to in-frame clones, with some not included. This sample has some 450,000 clones, with 75% to 80% found just once. Study-wide points: Owing to a small donor count, the genetic and exposure-history diversity represented was limited.

The ends were cut back, 4 bases at V and 6 bases at J, with 13 bases in the middle. Germline-derived CDR1 and CDR2 are MNHEY and SMNVEV (reference sequence). This CDR3 is 13 amino acids long. The clonotype originates from a woman between 40 and 55 years old in good health. Some clones in this sample may be carry-over from other donors' samples. The genes are TRBV27 and TRBJ2-7, with D maybe TRBD2 (6 bases). Sample: PBMCs. CDR3 loop: CASSSGVTTEQYF. Here the CDR3 DNA reads TGTGCCAGCAGTTCGGGGGTTACTACCGAGCAGTACTTC.